The 14 T cell receptor beta chains listed next were all sequenced from one sample in a study of cytomegalovirus exposure and HLA in healthy donors. PCR was performed using 60 Vbeta and 13 Jbeta primers. The data were produced by immunoSEQ multiplex PCR, yet TCRdb's version contains in-frame clones alone and is incomplete. The sample consists of about 250,000 clones, around two thirds of them appearing once. Sample: PBMCs. The source of these receptors is a female donor in good health and CMV-seronegative.

The chain uses TRBV5-1 and TRBJ2-1; perhaps TRBD2 as D (6 bases). Germline V gene data show CDR1 as SGHRS and CDR2 as YFSETQ. V lost 7 bases and J 8 bases, leaving 19 bases between the germline ends. This CDR3 has 14 residues. In DNA, the CDR3 is TGCGCCAGCCGAGTGAAGGGGTCTAGCGATGAGCAGTTCTTC. Amino acid sequence: CASRVKGSSDEQFF.

The chain employs TRBV5-4 and TRBJ1-2; D might be TRBD1 (6 bases). With 3 bases removed from V and 2 bases from J, the gap between germline ends came to 8 bases. This CDR3 comprises 13 residues. Germline loops: CDR1 SGHNT, CDR2 YYREEE (reference sequence). The CDR3 DNA follows: TGTGCCAGCAGCTCCCAGGGGAACTATGGCTACACCTTC. Translated, it gives CASSSQGNYGYTF.

This rearrangement joins TRBV7-3 to TRBJ1-1; TRBD1 matches at 7 bases. Germline CDR1 reads SGHTA; CDR2 reads FQGTGA. J lost 1 base, V lost 2 bases, and 4 bases had no gene match. This CDR3 region has 15 residues. The CDR3 DNA is TGTGCCAGCAGCTTAGCCGGGACAGAGAACACTGAAGCTTTCTTT. Translating it yields CASSLAGTENTEAFF.

The chain has TRBV28 and TRBJ2-7, with 7 bases identical to TRBD2. Germline V CDR1 and CDR2: MDHEN, SYDVKM. The CDR3 has 15 amino acids. J gave up 4 bases and V 7 bases, and 13 bases lay outside the gene matches. CDR3 region: CASISGGSGSYEQYF. The CDR3 bases are TGTGCCAGCATCAGTGGCGGGAGCGGATCGTACGAGCAGTACTTC.

This clone was recorded only once. V is TRBV30 and J is TRBJ2-7, with D tentatively TRBD1 (6 bases). V was trimmed by 3 bases and J by 5 bases, leaving 20 bases between them. Germline loops: CDR1 GTSNPN, CDR2 SVGIG (reference sequence). The CDR3 is 15 residues long. CDR3 nucleotides: TGTGCCTGGAGGGTTGCAGGGGCGGCAAGTCACGAGCAGTACTTC. Its protein product is CAWRVAGAASHEQYF.

The chain couples TRBV9 to TRBJ1-2, with 8 bases fitting TRBD1. Germline CDR1 and CDR2: SGDLS and YYNGEE. V shed 0 bases and J 8 bases; nucleotides not matched to a gene: 6. The CDR3 spans 14 residues. CDR3 sequence (DNA): TGTGCCAGCAGCGTAGACCGGACAGGGTGGGGCTACACCTTC. Protein product: CASSVDRTGWGYTF.

The chain recombines TRBV4-2 with TRBJ2-3; 7 nucleotides match TRBD2. The CDR3 extends over 13 amino acids. The V and J ends lost 7 bases and 2 bases, in that order; junction bases with no gene match: 3. The V gene's germline CDR1 is LGHNA and CDR2 YNFKEQ. The CDR3 here is CASTRDYTDTQYF. The CDR3 DNA reads as TGTGCCAGCACCCGGGACTACACAGATACGCAGTATTTT.

The rearrangement links TRBV29-1 to TRBJ2-1, with 9 bases lining up with TRBD2. Germline assignment: CDR1 SQVTM and CDR2 ANQGSEA. The CDR3 sequence is 14 residues long. V dropped 3 bases and J dropped 8; count of bases not matched to a gene: 8. The CDR3 region is CSVEVGTSPHEQFF. CDR3 coding DNA: TGCAGCGTTGAGGTCGGGACTAGCCCTCATGAGCAGTTCTTC.

This chain links TRBV15 with TRBJ1-6; no clear D. This CDR3 spans 14 amino acids. The ends were cut back, 1 base at V and 5 bases at J, with 6 bases in the middle. The germline V gene encodes CDR1 LNHNV and CDR2 YYDKDF (reference sequence). CDR3 nucleotide sequence: TGTGCCACCAGCAGAGGTAGTGATAATTCACCCCTCCACTTT. It codes for CATSRGSDNSPLHF.

The V call is TRBV13, the J call TRBJ2-3, with 10 bases that match TRBD2. The V gene's germline CDR1 is PRHDT and CDR2 FYEKMQ (reference sequence). The CDR3 is 16 residues long. V lost 0 bases, J lost 1 base, and 1 base stayed unmatched. CDR3 residues: CASSLGLAGGTDTQYF. In DNA, the CDR3 is TGTGCCAGCAGCTTAGGTCTAGCGGGGGGCACAGATACGCAGTATTTT.

This clone has just a few counts. J is TRBJ2-3 and V is TRBV2; 8 nucleotides match TRBD2. The CDR3 extends over 17 amino acids. Germline values: CDR1 SNHLY, CDR2 FYNNEI. With V trimmed by 6 bases and J by 4 bases, 15 bases remained unmatched. In nucleotides, the CDR3 is TGTGCCAGCAGCTACGGGACGGGCAGGACTAGCCCAGATACGCAGTATTTT. Protein product: CASSYGTGRTSPDTQYF.

This clone has a handful of counts. The V call is TRBV28, the J call TRBJ1-5; TRBD1 might be the D (5 bases). This CDR3 spans 15 amino acids. V lost 5 bases, J lost 7 bases, and 18 bases lay in between. Per the germline V gene, CDR1 is MDHEN and CDR2 is SYDVKM. Written as DNA, the CDR3 is TGTGCCAGCAGTAACCTGGGGGGAGGGGCCCAGCCCCAGCATTTT. Translating gives CASSNLGGGAQPQHF.

The chain uses TRBV11-3 and TRBJ2-7, with 9 bases aligning to TRBD2. V was pared by 0 bases and J by 4 bases, with 4 bases of the junction left unmatched. CDR1 and CDR2 (germline): SGHNT, YENEEA. This CDR3 contains 15 residues. DNA for the CDR3: TGTGCCAGCAGCTTAGATCTGGGACTAGCTTACGAGCAGTACTTC. This codes for CASSLDLGLAYEQYF.

The chain couples TRBV5-4 to TRBJ2-2, with D perhaps TRBD2 (7 bases). The length of the CDR3 is 15 residues. The germline V gene encodes CDR1 SGHNT and CDR2 YYREEE (reference sequence). V lost 5 bases and J lost 3, with 14 bases in between. CDR3 sequence (DNA): TGTGCCAGCAGGGAGGGGGGGCGAGACACCGGGGAGCTGTTTTTT. This translates into CASREGGRDTGELFF.